This TCR beta chain was sequenced during a study of response to subunit inactivated influenza vaccine. Study-wide results and limits: New T cells are recruited in small numbers by each seasonal influenza vaccination, according to the authors' suggestion.

The CDR3 contains 17 residues. V lost 0 bases and J 3 bases, leaving 18 bases between the germline ends. Germline CDR1 reads MNHEY; CDR2 reads SVGAGI. TCRdb fed the RT-PCR reads into MiXCR, producing one record per CDR3 protein. This table has roughly 460,000 distinct CDR3 sequences, roughly 9.8% appearing once. This clonotype was detected many times. What it binds is not known. The genes are TRBV6-5 and TRBJ2-7, with a weak D call TRBD1 (6 bases). The sample consisted of PBMCs from blood, taken about 40 days after vaccination. The source of this sequence is a man aged 50 or older who received an inactivated influenza vaccine. CDR3 protein: CASSYSHLAGQRYEQYF. The CDR3 coding sequence is TGTGCCAGCAGTTACTCTCACCTCGCAGGACAGCGCTACGAGCAGTACTTC.